The 15 T cell receptor beta chains presented below share a single source sample, sequenced in a study of Ad26.COV2.S vaccination and SARS-CoV-2 variants. Treatment noted: roughly 18 received Ad26.COV2.S at low or high dose, single or two shots; about 5 received placebo; per-sample allocation not given. Sampling occurred on day 63 after the first vaccine or placebo injection. Measured with immunoSEQ multiplex PCR; TCRdb has only the in-frame clones, and not every one. This sample has 360,000 or so clones; 70% to 90% occur once, and the top ten carry under 2%. This specimen consisted of peripheral blood, obtained in a trial of Ad26.COV2.S vaccine versus placebo. All receptors derive from a person between 18 and 59 years old who received the Ad26.COV2.S COVID-19 vaccine or a placebo.

CDR3 loop: CSARVSPADGYTF. CDR3 nucleotides: TGCAGCGCTCGGGTTTCTCCGGCCGATGGCTACACCTTC. The chain couples TRBV29-1 to TRBJ1-2; no definite D call. The length of the CDR3 is 13 residues. Looked up from germline, CDR1 is SQVTM and CDR2 is ANQGSEA. V lost 7 bases to trimming and J lost 6 bases, with 18 bases between them.

This chain joins TRBV7-8 and TRBJ1-5; tentatively, D is TRBD1 (5 bases). CDR1 and CDR2 from the germline V gene are SGHVS and FQNEAQ. V dropped 3 bases and J dropped 3 bases, with 27 bases sitting between them. The CDR3 totals 20 residues. This chain's CDR3 is CASSFPAAGTPPAYNQPQHF. CDR3 in DNA: TGTGCCAGCAGCTTTCCGGCGGCCGGGACGCCGCCCGCCTACAATCAGCCCCAGCATTTT.

The table lists this clone with a count of one. This chain joins TRBV7-9 and TRBJ2-2, with 8 bases lining up with TRBD1. This CDR3 is built from 16 residues. Germline V gene lookup returns CDR1 SEHNR and CDR2 FQNEAQ (reference sequence). V gave up 6 bases and J gave up 6 bases; unmatched junction bases: 12. The CDR3 protein is CASSSDRGVFSGELFF. CDR3 DNA: TGTGCCAGCAGTTCAGACAGGGGAGTTTTTTCCGGGGAGCTGTTTTTT.

The count of this clone is one. J is TRBJ2-1 and V is TRBV24-1; D possibly corresponds to TRBD1 (5 bases). Per germline, CDR1 KGHDR and CDR2 SFDVKD. V shed 3 bases and J shed 3 bases, with 17 bases lying between them. The CDR3 consists of 17 residues. Written as DNA, the CDR3 is TGTGCCACCAGTGATCCCGGGCCGGACGGACACTACAATGAGCAGTTCTTC. It yields the protein CATSDPGPDGHYNEQFF.

The rearrangement links TRBV19 to TRBJ1-1, with D perhaps matching TRBD1 (6 bases). Trimming took 11 bases from V and 2 from J, leaving 12 bases between them. Germline loops: CDR1 LNHDA, CDR2 SQIVND (reference sequence). The CDR3 totals 12 residues. The CDR3 region has the DNA TGTGCCTCGAGGGGGGGTAACACTGAAGCTTTCTTT. Encoded protein: CASRGGNTEAFF.

The chain has TRBV7-2 and TRBJ2-7, with D maybe TRBD1 (6 bases). CDR3 length: 15 amino acids. CDR1 and CDR2 (germline): SGHTA, FQGNSA. Between the trimmed V and J ends, which lost 1 base and 3 bases, there was a span of 13 bases. The CDR3, as DNA: TGTGCCAGCAGCTTAGTACAGGGTGGTGACTACGAGCAGTACTTC. Its protein is CASSLVQGGDYEQYF.

V is TRBV19 and J is TRBJ2-1; no clear D. The CDR3 is made up of 13 amino acids. Germline values: CDR1 LNHDA, CDR2 SQIVND (reference sequence). Deletions cut 3 bases from V and 6 bases from J, with 9 bases between. This CDR3 reads CASSMRKGNEQFF. The CDR3, as DNA: TGTGCCAGTAGTATGAGGAAAGGCAATGAGCAGTTCTTC.

This clone was seen only once. This chain links TRBV28 with TRBJ1-2, with D perhaps matching TRBD1 (6 bases). The CDR3 has 14 amino acids. Germline V lookup: CDR1 MDHEN, CDR2 SYDVKM. Trimming took 6 bases from V and 4 from J, leaving 15 bases between them. The DNA of the CDR3 is TGTGCCAGCAGGAAAGGGGGAGGATCCTATGGCTACACCTTC. Its translation is CASRKGGGSYGYTF.

In this sample, this clone turned up a few times. The CDR3 region has the DNA TGTGCCAGCAGCCAAGATGGGAGGGGAGAGACCCAGTACTTC. Amino acid sequence: CASSQDGRGETQYF. The rearrangement uses TRBV3-1 (or the pseudogene TRBV3-2) and TRBJ2-5, with 7 bases fitting TRBD2. The V segment lost 0 bases and the J segment 4 bases; nucleotides outside the gene matches: 2. Germline V lookup: CDR1 LGHDT, CDR2 YNNKEL (reference sequence). CDR3 length: 14 residues.

This rearrangement joins TRBV7-9 to TRBJ2-7, with D perhaps matching TRBD2 (5 bases). Germline values: CDR1 SEHNR, CDR2 FQNEAQ (reference sequence). V was shortened by 2 bases and J by 0 bases, with 11 bases between the two germline ends. This CDR3 is 15 amino acids long. The CDR3 DNA sequence: TGTGCCAGCAGCTTAACGAGCGGTTCCTCCTACGAGCAGTACTTC. Translation gives CASSLTSGSSYEQYF.

The chain is built from TRBV19 and TRBJ1-5; D is unresolved. The V gene's germline CDR1 is LNHDA and CDR2 SQIVND (reference sequence). This CDR3 region has 15 residues. Trimming took off 4 bases at V and 2 bases at J, with 12 bases between the two ends. The DNA for the CDR3 is TGTGCCAGTAGTAACGTTAGGTCCGGCAATCAGCCCCAGCATTTT. This translates into CASSNVRSGNQPQHF.

This chain links TRBV5-8 with TRBJ2-3; 9 bases map to TRBD2. Germline trimming cut 0 bases from V and 2 bases from J; bases unmatched to any gene: 13. The CDR3 has 19 amino acids. The V gene's germline CDR1 is SGHTS and CDR2 YDEGEE. The CDR3 region is CASSLGLVGGRAYTDTQYF. The CDR3 nucleotides are TGTGCCAGCAGCTTGGGATTGGTCGGCGGGAGGGCCTACACAGATACGCAGTATTTT.

This clone appeared a single time. V and J are TRBV19 and TRBJ2-5, with a tentative D call TRBD2 (6 bases). Germline lookup yields CDR1 LNHDA and CDR2 SQIVND (reference sequence). The CDR3 covers 13 residues. V was shortened by 1 base and J by 4 bases, with 7 bases between the two germline ends. The CDR3 sequence is CASSIAGVETQYF. The CDR3 DNA reads as TGTGCCAGTAGTATAGCGGGAGTAGAGACCCAGTACTTC.

The CDR3: CAWSPAGAYGYTF. The CDR3 nucleotides are TGTGCCTGGAGTCCGGCAGGGGCCTATGGCTACACCTTC. V and J are TRBV30 and TRBJ1-2; maybe TRBD1 (6 bases). V was pared by 2 bases and J by 4 bases, with 11 bases between. Germline CDR1 reads GTSNPN; CDR2 reads SVGIG (reference sequence). This CDR3 contains 13 residues.

The V call is TRBV7-2, the J call TRBJ2-3; possible D gene TRBD2, 6 bases. The germline gives CDR1 SGHTA, CDR2 FQGNSA. Trimming cost V 5 bases and J 7 bases, with 13 bases left between them. CDR3 length: 13 amino acids. The CDR3 protein is CASSVGTEHTQYF. CDR3 nucleotides: TGTGCCAGCAGCGTCGGGACTGAGCATACGCAGTATTTT.